One and the same sample provided the 18 T cell receptor beta chains below, sequenced in a study of blood T cell repertoires in COVID-19. Method: immunoSEQ multiplex PCR; TCRdb's copy keeps in-frame clones and lacks some. The table includes roughly 100,000 clones, 85% to 90% detected once. Sample: peripheral blood. The receptors were gathered from a woman aged 80 or over with active COVID-19.

The CDR3 sequence: CASSPTGGSGNTIYF. The CDR3 bases are TGTGCCAGCAGCCCGACAGGGGGGTCCGGAAACACCATATATTTT. V and J are TRBV6-5 and TRBJ1-3, with 9 nucleotides matching TRBD1. The CDR3 runs 15 residues. Germline V gene sequence: CDR1 MNHEY, CDR2 SVGAGI. Trimming removed 6 bases from V and 4 bases from J; junction bases left unmatched: 7.

On this clone: The identical CDR3 is also encoded by other nucleotide sequences in the sample. The genes are TRBV29-1 and TRBJ2-7; 8 bases agree with TRBD1. The CDR3 is 13 amino acids. The J segment lost 3 bases and the V segment lost 6 bases, leaving 7 bases of the junction unmatched. CDR1 and CDR2 (germline): SQVTM, ANQGSEA. The chain's CDR3 is CSVPGQGDYEQYF. The CDR3 DNA is TGCAGCGTGCCTGGACAGGGTGACTACGAGCAGTACTTC.

The rearrangement uses TRBV6-2 or TRBV6-3 and TRBJ2-1; 8 bases are shared with TRBD2. From germline, CDR1 is MNHEY and CDR2 SVGEGT. V lost 5 bases, J lost 8 bases, and 8 bases stayed unmatched. This CDR3 comprises 14 residues. CDR3 amino acids: CASSLAGSGDEQFF. The CDR3 bases are TGTGCCAGCAGTCTAGCGGGCTCTGGTGATGAGCAGTTCTTC.

The chain combines TRBV28 with TRBJ2-4; no clear D gene. Germline-derived CDR1 and CDR2 are MDHEN and SYDVKM. The CDR3 has 14 amino acids. V lost 9 bases to trimming and J lost 3 bases, with 15 bases between them. The CDR3 protein is CASYPVGLKNIQYF. Written as DNA, the CDR3 is TGTGCCAGTTATCCGGTGGGCCTCAAAAACATTCAGTACTTC.

Regarding this clone: Other DNA sequences within the sample encode an identical CDR3. This chain joins TRBV18 and TRBJ2-3, with unresolved D. This CDR3 contains 12 residues. V shed 6 bases and J shed 2 bases, with 6 bases lying between them. Germline CDR1 reads KGHSH; CDR2 reads LQKENI. CDR3 DNA: TGTGCCAGCTCTACATCCACAGATACGCAGTATTTT. Protein: CASSTSTDTQYF.

CDR3 DNA sequence: TGTGCCAGCAGCTTATTCGGCAGCGGGGAGACCCAGTACTTC. Protein: CASSLFGSGETQYF. The chain combines TRBV7-2 with TRBJ2-5, with TRBD2 as a possible D gene (6 bases). V shed 2 bases and J shed 5 bases, with 12 bases lying between them. The CDR3 spans 14 residues. CDR1 is SGHTA and CDR2 is FQGNSA in the germline V gene.

This chain joins TRBV7-9 and TRBJ1-3, with a possible D match to TRBD1 (6 bases). The germline V gene encodes CDR1 SEHNR and CDR2 FQNEAQ (reference sequence). V was shortened by 3 bases and J by 0 bases, with 12 bases between the two germline ends. The CDR3 has 16 amino acids. In DNA form, the CDR3 reads TGTGCCAGCAGCTTTGCCACAGGGAGCTCTGGAAACACCATATATTTT. It translates to CASSFATGSSGNTIYF.

V gene TRBV12-5 combines with J gene TRBJ2-3, with D possibly TRBD2 on 6 matching bases. Germline values: CDR1 LGHNT, CDR2 FRNRAP. This CDR3 region has 17 residues. V was clipped by 6 bases and J by 3 bases, with 22 bases between them. CDR3 DNA sequence: TGTGCTAGTGGCCTAGTTTTGGGGGGAGCGGTGACAGATACGCAGTATTTT. Translated, it gives CASGLVLGGAVTDTQYF.

V is TRBV18 and J is TRBJ2-2; no definite D call. V lost 3 bases and J 10 bases, leaving 9 bases between the germline ends. Germline values: CDR1 KGHSH, CDR2 LQKENI. This CDR3 has 12 residues. CDR3 loop: CASSPIQAELFF. The DNA for the CDR3 is TGTGCCAGCTCACCCATTCAAGCGGAGCTGTTTTTT.

The chain employs TRBV11-2 and TRBJ2-3, with TRBD1 identical over 7 bases. The CDR3 contains 18 residues. Germline assignment: CDR1 SGHAT and CDR2 FQNNGV. V was clipped by 1 base and J by 1 base; unmatched bases: 11. This chain's CDR3 is CASSLVPPDRRRTDTQYF. The DNA for the CDR3 is TGTGCCAGCAGCTTAGTGCCCCCGGACAGGCGACGCACAGATACGCAGTATTTT.

The V gene is TRBV14, the J gene TRBJ2-4; D is possibly TRBD2 (6 bases). The CDR3 contains 13 residues. Per the germline V gene, CDR1 is SGHDN and CDR2 is FVKESK. V was clipped by 5 bases and J by 6 bases, with 11 bases between them. CDR3 amino acids: CASSGRERNIQYF. CDR3 DNA: TGTGCCAGCAGCGGCCGGGAGCGAAACATTCAGTACTTC.

The rearrangement uses TRBV4-1 and TRBJ1-2; D might be TRBD1 (6 bases). Germline V CDR1 and CDR2: MGHRA, YSYEKL. V was clipped by 2 bases and J by 8 bases, with 6 bases between them. The CDR3 totals 11 residues. The CDR3 nucleotides read TGCGCCAGCAGCCAACAGGGGGGCTACACCTTC. Amino acids: CASSQQGGYTF.

The chain has TRBV19 and TRBJ2-3; 13 bases are a match to TRBD2. V dropped 7 bases and J dropped 6; count of bases not matched to a gene: 7. Germline values: CDR1 LNHDA, CDR2 SQIVND (reference sequence). This CDR3 has 15 amino acids. CDR3 protein: CASNGLTSGRDTQYF. The CDR3, as DNA: TGTGCCAGTAATGGTTTGACTAGCGGGAGGGATACGCAGTATTTT.

The chain combines TRBV27 with TRBJ2-7, with D perhaps TRBD2 (5 bases). V was shortened by 4 bases and J by 6 bases, with 13 bases between the two germline ends. The CDR3 is 13 amino acids. CDR1 and CDR2 from the germline V gene are MNHEY and SMNVEV (reference sequence). The CDR3: CASSYRGRSEQYF. CDR3 bases: TGTGCCAGCAGTTACCGGGGAAGGAGCGAGCAGTACTTC.

This chain joins TRBV4-3 and TRBJ2-1; 8 bases agree with TRBD2. This CDR3 is built from 13 residues. Losses at the gene ends were 0 bases for V and 15 bases for J; bases not matched to a gene: 7. CDR1 and CDR2 (germline): LGHNA, YSLEER. The CDR3 loop is CASSQDLKREWFF. The CDR3 coding sequence is TGCGCCAGCAGCCAAGATTTGAAGCGGGAGTGGTTCTTC.

The chain carries TRBV21-1 and TRBJ1-5; the table assigns TRBD1, which was not confirmed against the DNA. TRBV21-1 is tagged as a pseudogene. This CDR3 contains 14 residues. CDR3 bases: TGTGCCAGCAGCTCCAGGGGGAGCAATCAGCCCCAGCATTTT. It is translated as CASSSRGSNQPQHF.

This chain connects TRBV28 to TRBJ1-6; 8 positions match TRBD1. The germline gives CDR1 MDHEN, CDR2 SYDVKM. V shed 5 bases, J shed 8 bases, and the junction held 5 bases outside the gene matches. The CDR3 has 14 residues. This CDR3 reads CASSITGGDSPLHF. DNA of the CDR3: TGTGCCAGCAGTATTACAGGGGGGGATTCACCCCTCCACTTT.

J is TRBJ1-2 and V is TRBV19; 7 bases are shared with TRBD1. Trimming cost V 4 bases and J 6 bases; bases outside gene matches: 11. The CDR3 runs to 15 residues. CDR1 and CDR2 from the germline V gene are LNHDA and SQIVND (reference sequence). The CDR3 spells CASSTSRGKLDGYTF. The CDR3 region has the DNA TGTGCCAGTAGTACCTCCAGGGGGAAGTTGGATGGCTACACCTTC. Supplemented by reference TRBV19 and TRBJ1-2, the full variable domain reads DGGITQSPKYLFRKEGQNVTLSCEQNLNHDAMYWYRQDPGQGLRLIYYSQIVNDFQKGDIAEGYSVSREKKESFPLTVTSAQKNPTAFYLCASSTSRGKLDGYTFGSGTRLTVV.